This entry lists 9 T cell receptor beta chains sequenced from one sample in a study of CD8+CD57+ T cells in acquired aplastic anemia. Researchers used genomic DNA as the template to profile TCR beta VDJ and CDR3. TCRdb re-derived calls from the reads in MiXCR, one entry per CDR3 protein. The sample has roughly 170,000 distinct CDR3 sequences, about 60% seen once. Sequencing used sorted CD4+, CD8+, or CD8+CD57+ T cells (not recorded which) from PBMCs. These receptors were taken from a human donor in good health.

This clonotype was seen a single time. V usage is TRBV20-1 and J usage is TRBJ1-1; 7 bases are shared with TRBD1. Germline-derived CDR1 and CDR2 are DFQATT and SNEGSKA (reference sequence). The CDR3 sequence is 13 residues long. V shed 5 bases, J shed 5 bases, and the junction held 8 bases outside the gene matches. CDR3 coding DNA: TGCAGTGCTTTACAGGGGTGGGGGACTGAAGCTTTCTTT. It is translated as CSALQGWGTEAFF.

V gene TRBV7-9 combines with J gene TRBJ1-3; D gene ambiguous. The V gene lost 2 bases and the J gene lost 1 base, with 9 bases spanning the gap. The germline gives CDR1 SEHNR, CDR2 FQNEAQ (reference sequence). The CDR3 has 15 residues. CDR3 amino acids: CASSLSGVSGNTIYF. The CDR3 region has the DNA TGTGCCAGCAGCTTAAGCGGGGTGTCTGGAAACACCATATATTTT.

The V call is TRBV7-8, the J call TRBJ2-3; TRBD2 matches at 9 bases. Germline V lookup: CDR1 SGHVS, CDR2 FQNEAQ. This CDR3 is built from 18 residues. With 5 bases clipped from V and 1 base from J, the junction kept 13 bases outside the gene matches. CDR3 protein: CASSLKRREGLGTDTQYF. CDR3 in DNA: TGTGCCAGCAGCCTAAAGAGGCGGGAGGGCCTTGGCACAGATACGCAGTATTTT.

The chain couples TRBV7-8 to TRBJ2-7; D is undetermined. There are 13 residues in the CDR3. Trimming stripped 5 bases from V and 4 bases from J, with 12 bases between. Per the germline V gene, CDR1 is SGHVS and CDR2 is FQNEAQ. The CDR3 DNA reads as TGTGCCAGCAGCCCCACCCCTGGGTACGAGCAGTACTTC. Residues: CASSPTPGYEQYF.

This chain's CDR3 is CSARDPGGTNYNSPLHF. In DNA, the CDR3 is TGCAGTGCTAGAGATCCAGGGGGGACCAACTATAATTCACCCCTCCACTTT. The chain recombines TRBV20-1 with TRBJ1-6, with TRBD1 matching 7 bases. From germline, CDR1 is DFQATT and CDR2 SNEGSKA (reference sequence). V shed 0 bases and J 3 bases; nucleotides not matched to a gene: 8. The CDR3 length is 17 residues.

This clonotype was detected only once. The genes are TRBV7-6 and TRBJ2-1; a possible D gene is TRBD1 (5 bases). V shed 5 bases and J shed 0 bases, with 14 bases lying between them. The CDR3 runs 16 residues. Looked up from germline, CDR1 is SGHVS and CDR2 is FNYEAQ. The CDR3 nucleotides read TGTGCCAGCAGCCCACAGGCTCTGAGCTCCTACAATGAGCAGTTCTTC. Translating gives CASSPQALSSYNEQFF.

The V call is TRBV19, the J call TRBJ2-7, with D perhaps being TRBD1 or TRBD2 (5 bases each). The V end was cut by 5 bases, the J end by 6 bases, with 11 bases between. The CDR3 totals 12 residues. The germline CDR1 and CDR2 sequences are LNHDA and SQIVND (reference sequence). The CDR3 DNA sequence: TGTGCCAGTAGTTTGGGACGTAGCGAGCAGTACTTC. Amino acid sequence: CASSLGRSEQYF.

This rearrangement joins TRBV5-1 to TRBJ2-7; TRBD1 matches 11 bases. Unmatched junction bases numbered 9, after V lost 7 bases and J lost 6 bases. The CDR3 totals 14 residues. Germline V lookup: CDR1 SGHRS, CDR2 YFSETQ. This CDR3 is CASCGGTGGSEQYF. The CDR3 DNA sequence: TGCGCCAGCTGCGGTGGGACAGGGGGATCCGAGCAGTACTTC. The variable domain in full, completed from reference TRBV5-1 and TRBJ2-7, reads KAGVTQTPRYLIKTRGQQVTLSCSPISGHRSVSWYQQTPGQGLQFLFEYFSETQRNKGNFPGRFSGRQFSNSRSEMNVSTLELGDSALYLCASCGGTGGSEQYFGPGTRLTVT.

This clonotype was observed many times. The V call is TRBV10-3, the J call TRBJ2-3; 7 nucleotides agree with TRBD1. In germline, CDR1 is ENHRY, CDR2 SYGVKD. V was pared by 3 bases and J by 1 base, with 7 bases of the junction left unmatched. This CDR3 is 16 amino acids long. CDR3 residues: CAISEMPTGRTDTQYF. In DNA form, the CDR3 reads TGTGCCATCAGTGAAATGCCGACAGGGCGCACAGATACGCAGTATTTT.